This entry describes one TCR beta chain. This record belongs to a study of blood T cell repertoires in COVID-19. Background on the study: Sample material is recorded as cDNA or gDNA derived from T cells, B-cell-depleted T cells, or PBMCs.

Per the study methods: Amplified reference gene primers provided the basis for estimating nucleated cell counts. Using immunoSEQ multiplex PCR, the repertoire was profiled, and TCRdb retains in-frame clones only, with some absent. V and J calls and clone size follow that table, whereas D and trimming were derived from the DNA. The repertoire has more than 95,000 clones, around 80% of them found once; the top ten carry approximately 6.3%. The CDR3 sequence is 14 residues long. The junction had 6 bases not matched to a gene; V was cut back by 5 bases and J by 7 bases. In germline, CDR1 is LNHDA, CDR2 SQIVND (reference sequence).

The source is a man older than 75 with active or convalescent COVID-19. The V call is TRBV19, the J call TRBJ2-7, with TRBD1 matching 12 bases. The sample consisted of peripheral blood. CDR3 bases: TGTGCCAGTAGTGTGGGACAGGGGGCCGAAGAGCAGTACTTC. Protein product: CASSVGQGAEEQYF.